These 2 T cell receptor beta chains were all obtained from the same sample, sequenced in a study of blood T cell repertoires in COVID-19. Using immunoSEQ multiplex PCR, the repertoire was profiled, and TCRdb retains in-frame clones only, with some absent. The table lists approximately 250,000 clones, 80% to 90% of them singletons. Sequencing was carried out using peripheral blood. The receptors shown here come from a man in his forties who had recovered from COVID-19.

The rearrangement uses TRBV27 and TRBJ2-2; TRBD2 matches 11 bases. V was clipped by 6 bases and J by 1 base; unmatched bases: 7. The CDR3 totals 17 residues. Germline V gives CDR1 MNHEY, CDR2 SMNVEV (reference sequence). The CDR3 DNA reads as TGTGCCAGCAGGGGACTAGCGGTCCCCCTGAACACCGGGGAGCTGTTTTTT. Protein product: CASRGLAVPLNTGELFF.

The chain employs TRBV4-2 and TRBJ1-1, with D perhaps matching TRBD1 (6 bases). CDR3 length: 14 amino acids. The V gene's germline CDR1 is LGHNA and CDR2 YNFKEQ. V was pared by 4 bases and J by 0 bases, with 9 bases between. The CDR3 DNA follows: TGTGCCAGCAGCCGCGGACAGATGAACACTGAAGCTTTCTTT. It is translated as CASSRGQMNTEAFF.